The 14 T cell receptor beta chains listed next were all sequenced from one sample in a study of shared clonotypes between healthy human individuals. Selected positively for CCR7 and CD45RO-negative, naive CD8 cells excluded terminally differentiated effector memory CD45RA+ cells. Using immunoSEQ multiplex PCR, the repertoire was profiled, and TCRdb retains in-frame clones only, with some absent. The sample gives around 610,000 clones, about 96% of which show up once; about 0.12% is in the top ten. The sequenced sample was naive CD8+ T cells sorted from blood. The receptors originated from a woman in her thirties in good health.

The V gene is TRBV6-1, the J gene TRBJ2-7; TRBD1 matches 7 bases. The germline gives CDR1 MNHNS, CDR2 SASEGT. The junction had 3 bases not matched to a gene; V was cut back by 1 base and J by 0 bases. This CDR3 comprises 15 residues. Here the CDR3 reads CASSEETGTSYEQYF. The DNA of the CDR3 is TGTGCCAGCAGTGAAGAGACAGGGACCTCCTACGAGCAGTACTTC.

This chain joins TRBV30 and TRBJ2-1; D not resolved. Trimming left V 3 bases short and J 5 bases short, with 8 bases between. Germline V gene sequence: CDR1 GTSNPN, CDR2 SVGIG (reference sequence). The CDR3 extends over 12 amino acids. CDR3 sequence reads: CAWSIRHNEQFF. In DNA, the CDR3 is TGTGCCTGGAGCATACGACACAATGAGCAGTTCTTC.

This rearrangement joins TRBV4-1 to TRBJ1-4; TRBD1 matches 8 bases. V gave up 3 bases and J gave up 0 bases; unmatched junction bases: 12. This CDR3 region has 19 residues. The germline CDR1 and CDR2 sequences are MGHRA and YSYEKL. CDR3 residues: CASSQYNRGSGPTNEKLFF. The CDR3 nucleotides read TGCGCCAGCAGCCAGTATAACAGGGGGTCGGGACCAACTAATGAAAAACTGTTTTTT.

The V and J genes are TRBV27 and TRBJ2-7; 8 bases line up with TRBD1. The germline gives CDR1 MNHEY, CDR2 SMNVEV (reference sequence). This CDR3 contains 14 residues. The V gene end was trimmed by 1 base and the J gene end by 3 bases; junction bases not matched to a gene: 2. The CDR3, as DNA: TGTGCCAGCAGTTTATGGACAGGGAACTACGAGCAGTACTTC. This sequence encodes CASSLWTGNYEQYF.

The chain employs TRBV7-2 and TRBJ1-5; TRBD1 is a possible D gene (5 bases). There are 15 residues in the CDR3. Trimming stripped 2 bases from V and 0 bases from J, with 8 bases between. Germline-derived CDR1 and CDR2 are SGHTA and FQGNSA. The CDR3 reads CASSLRTNSNQPQHF. CDR3 bases: TGTGCCAGCAGCTTAAGGACAAATAGCAATCAGCCCCAGCATTTT.

The genes are TRBV5-1 and TRBJ2-5; 12 positions match TRBD2. Trimming removed 4 bases from V and 5 bases from J; junction bases left unmatched: 12. The CDR3 has 17 amino acids. Per the germline V gene, CDR1 is SGHRS and CDR2 is YFSETQ. This CDR3 is CASSPEGLAGGTETQYF. The CDR3 nucleotides read TGCGCCAGCAGCCCGGAGGGACTAGCGGGTGGGACGGAGACCCAGTACTTC.

The chain has TRBV30 and TRBJ2-1; the match to TRBD2 covers 14 bases. This CDR3 region has 15 residues. The junction had 10 bases not matched to a gene; V was cut back by 7 bases and J by 8 bases. Germline loops: CDR1 GTSNPN, CDR2 SVGIG (reference sequence). CDR3 protein: CALQRLAGGPYEQFF. CDR3 DNA: TGTGCCTTGCAAAGACTAGCGGGAGGGCCGTATGAGCAGTTCTTC.

This chain joins TRBV6-4 and TRBJ2-3, with D perhaps TRBD2 (5 bases). CDR3 length equals 18 residues. CDR1 is MRHNA, CDR2 SNTAGT, per germline. Between the trimmed V and J ends, which lost 0 bases and 0 bases, there was a span of 16 bases. CDR3 protein: CASSDSGHPAASTDTQYF. For the CDR3, the DNA is TGTGCCAGCAGTGACTCTGGCCACCCAGCGGCGAGCACAGATACGCAGTATTTT.

V is TRBV6-1 and J is TRBJ1-2, with a weak D call TRBD1 (5 bases). Germline CDR1 and CDR2: MNHNS and SASEGT. The CDR3 contains 15 residues. Trimming left V 0 bases short and J 3 bases short, with 11 bases between. CDR3 nucleotide sequence: TGTGCCAGCAGTGAAGCGCGACAGACGTACTATGGCTACACCTTC. Protein sequence: CASSEARQTYYGYTF.

The rearrangement uses TRBV7-6 and TRBJ1-1; tentative D call: TRBD1 (6 bases). Trimming stripped 5 bases from V and 5 bases from J, with 12 bases between. This CDR3 comprises 13 residues. Germline assignment: CDR1 SGHVS and CDR2 FNYEAQ. In DNA, the CDR3 is TGTGCCAGCAGCCCCGGGGGGCGGACTGAAGCTTTCTTT. It translates to CASSPGGRTEAFF. Filled out from reference TRBV7-6 and TRBJ1-1, the complete variable domain reads GAGVSQSPRYKVTKRGQDVALRCDPISGHVSLYWYRQALGQGPEFLTYFNYEAQQDKSGLPNDRFSAERPEGSISTLTIQRTEQRDSAMYRCASSPGGRTEAFFGQGTRLTVV.

CDR3 DNA: TGTGCCAGCAGCACCTCGATAGCCCACGACCGCCAAGAGACCCAGTACTTC. Protein product: CASSTSIAHDRQETQYF. The chain couples TRBV7-8 to TRBJ2-5; no clear D gene. The CDR3 covers 17 residues. V was clipped by 5 bases and J by 1 base, with 20 bases between them. Germline V gene lookup returns CDR1 SGHVS and CDR2 FQNEAQ.

The chain carries TRBV11-2 and TRBJ2-2, with unresolved D. Germline V gene data show CDR1 as SGHAT and CDR2 as FQNNGV. V was pared by 1 base and J by 1 base, with 10 bases between. The CDR3 covers 16 residues. The DNA for the CDR3 is TGTGCCAGCAGCTTAGTGTTGGACCTGAACACCGGGGAGCTGTTTTTT. It encodes CASSLVLDLNTGELFF.

The genes are TRBV27 and TRBJ2-7, with TRBD1 matching over 11 bases. Germline lookup yields CDR1 MNHEY and CDR2 SMNVEV (reference sequence). The CDR3 has 13 amino acids. CDR3 residues: CASGQGVPYEQYF. CDR3 coding DNA: TGTGCTTCGGGACAGGGGGTCCCCTACGAGCAGTACTTC.

The CDR3 is CSVLDRGLSYEQYF. In DNA form, the CDR3 reads TGCAGCGTTCTAGACAGGGGGCTCTCCTACGAGCAGTACTTC. The chain has TRBV29-1 and TRBJ2-7; TRBD1 matches 10 bases. The V segment lost 5 bases and the J segment 0 bases; nucleotides outside the gene matches: 4. This CDR3 region has 14 residues. The germline V gene has CDR1 SQVTM and CDR2 ANQGSEA.